This entry lists 23 T cell receptor beta chains sequenced from one sample in a study of blood T cell repertoires in COVID-19. TCRdb's table, derived via immunoSEQ multiplex PCR, lists solely in-frame clones and lacks some. Here the sample spans approximately 100,000 clones, 86% being singletons. Sequencing used peripheral blood. Receptor source: a human donor in a cohort sampled during active COVID-19.

The V call is TRBV6-1, the J call TRBJ2-3; D gene ambiguous. The CDR3 length is 14 residues. The V end lost 3 bases, the J end lost 2 bases, and 9 bases lay between the germline ends. Germline CDR1 reads MNHNS; CDR2 reads SASEGT. Written as DNA, the CDR3 is TGTGCCAGCAGTGACGTCCAGGACACAGATACGCAGTATTTT. It is translated as CASSDVQDTDTQYF.

The genes are TRBV5-1 and TRBJ2-7; the D gene is possibly TRBD2 (5 bases). This CDR3 has 16 amino acids. Trimming stripped 4 bases from V and 0 bases from J, with 17 bases between. In germline, CDR1 is SGHRS, CDR2 YFSETQ. The CDR3 DNA reads TGCGCCAGCAGCCCCTGGGATGGAGCGGTCTCCTACGAGCAGTACTTC. Encoded protein: CASSPWDGAVSYEQYF.

The sample holds a few counts of this clone. The rearrangement links TRBV7-2 to TRBJ1-3; 7 positions match TRBD1. Germline CDR1 and CDR2: SGHTA and FQGNSA. The length of the CDR3 is 13 residues. The J segment lost 8 bases and the V segment lost 5 bases, leaving 6 bases of the junction unmatched. The CDR3 sequence: CASSLNRGHTIYF. Here the CDR3 DNA reads TGTGCCAGCAGCCTAAACAGGGGCCACACCATATATTTT.

The chain combines TRBV5-1 with TRBJ2-7, with 7 bases aligning to TRBD2. Germline CDR1 is SGHRS and CDR2 is YFSETQ. V was pared by 0 bases and J by 6 bases, with 18 bases of the junction left unmatched. The CDR3 totals 18 residues. DNA of the CDR3: TGCGCCAGCAGCTTGGACGGGGTTGGGGGAGGGCCCTCCGGCGAGCAGTACTTC. Residues: CASSLDGVGGGPSGEQYF.

This clone appeared a few times. The chain uses TRBV28 and TRBJ2-7; TRBD1 agrees at 7 bases. The CDR3 consists of 13 residues. Germline-derived CDR1 and CDR2 are MDHEN and SYDVKM. Losses at the gene ends were 6 bases for V and 2 bases for J; bases not matched to a gene: 4. This chain's CDR3 is CASSSGQTYEQYF. The CDR3 nucleotides read TGTGCCAGCAGCTCGGGACAGACCTACGAGCAGTACTTC.

The V and J genes are TRBV11-2 and TRBJ2-7; 10 bases align to TRBD1. Looked up from germline, CDR1 is SGHAT and CDR2 is FQNNGV. The CDR3 runs 15 residues. V lost 5 bases and J lost 6; bases outside the gene matches: 10. CDR3 in amino acids: CASSARTGGSGEQYF. The CDR3 nucleotides are TGTGCCAGCAGCGCTCGGACAGGGGGGAGTGGCGAGCAGTACTTC.

The rearrangement joins TRBV19 to TRBJ1-2; tentative D call: TRBD1 (6 bases). CDR3 length: 16 amino acids. The V end was cut by 3 bases, the J end by 3 bases, with 17 bases between. Germline loops: CDR1 LNHDA, CDR2 SQIVND (reference sequence). Here the CDR3 reads CASSIYLQGSDYGYTF. Here the CDR3 DNA reads TGTGCCAGTAGTATCTACCTACAGGGAAGTGACTATGGCTACACCTTC.

The chain carries TRBV6-2 or TRBV6-3 and TRBJ2-7; 7 nucleotides agree with TRBD1. J gave up 3 bases and V 4 bases, and 9 bases lay outside the gene matches. The CDR3 consists of 15 residues. From germline, CDR1 is MNHEY and CDR2 SVGEGT. CDR3 sequence: CASSSIHRGYYEQYF. Written as DNA, the CDR3 is TGTGCCAGCAGTTCAATTCACAGGGGTTACTACGAGCAGTACTTC.

The rearrangement links TRBV11-3 to TRBJ1-1; 7 nucleotides agree with TRBD1. CDR3 size: 13 residues. From germline, CDR1 is SGHNT and CDR2 YENEEA. The V gene end was trimmed by 0 bases and the J gene end by 5 bases; junction bases not matched to a gene: 0. CDR3 DNA: TGTGCCAGCAGCTTAGACAGGGGGACTGAAGCTTTCTTT. Residues: CASSLDRGTEAFF.

This clone was recorded once. The chain is built from TRBV18 and TRBJ1-1; D remains ambiguous. The CDR3 sequence is 13 residues long. Germline CDR1 reads KGHSH; CDR2 reads LQKENI. Trimming removed 2 bases at V and 1 base at J, with 5 bases between. This CDR3 is CASSPEQNTEAFF. As DNA, the CDR3 is TGTGCCAGCTCACCAGAACAGAACACTGAAGCTTTCTTT.

The genes are TRBV28 and TRBJ1-5; possible D gene TRBD1, 5 bases. The CDR3 runs to 16 residues. The germline CDR1 and CDR2 sequences are MDHEN and SYDVKM. Trimming left V 2 bases short and J 0 bases short, with 11 bases between. The CDR3 DNA reads as TGTGCCAGCAGTTTAGGGGCGGCAGCTAGCAATCAGCCCCAGCATTTT. Translation: CASSLGAAASNQPQHF.

In its sample, this clone was seen once. The V call is TRBV2, the J call TRBJ2-5; D possibly corresponds to TRBD2 (5 bases). Germline assignment: CDR1 SNHLY and CDR2 FYNNEI. Trimming cost V 7 bases and J 6 bases, with 15 bases left between them. This CDR3 region has 13 residues. The CDR3 reads CASTPGSEKTQYF. The CDR3 DNA follows: TGTGCCAGCACACCGGGATCCGAGAAGACCCAGTACTTC.

This clone was picked up one time. The chain is built from TRBV10-3 and TRBJ2-5; 7 bases line up with TRBD1. Trimming removed 5 bases from V and 5 bases from J; junction bases left unmatched: 5. The CDR3 contains 13 residues. Germline CDR1 is ENHRY and CDR2 is SYGVKD. Here the CDR3 reads CAISFDRVETQYF. The CDR3 coding sequence is TGTGCCATCAGTTTCGACAGGGTGGAGACCCAGTACTTC.

V usage is TRBV25-1 and J usage is TRBJ2-7, with 9 bases fitting TRBD1. CDR3 length: 16 amino acids. From germline, CDR1 is MGHDK and CDR2 SYGVNS. V shed 1 base, J shed 5 bases, and the junction held 9 bases outside the gene matches. CDR3: CASSESLGTGSDEQYF. As DNA, the CDR3 is TGTGCCAGCAGTGAATCACTAGGGACAGGGAGCGACGAGCAGTACTTC.

The chain combines TRBV29-1 with TRBJ1-3; 7 bases are a match to TRBD1. CDR1 is SQVTM, CDR2 ANQGSEA, per germline. V was clipped by 7 bases and J by 3 bases; unmatched bases: 6. The CDR3 sequence is 13 residues long. The CDR3 region is CSAVQGDGNTIYF. In nucleotides, the CDR3 is TGCAGCGCCGTCCAGGGGGATGGAAACACCATATATTTT. The whole variable domain, remainder taken from reference TRBV29-1 and TRBJ1-3, is SAVISQKPSRDICQRGTSLTIQCQVDSQVTMMFWYRQQPGQSLTLIATANQGSEATYESGFVIDKFPISRPNLTFSTLTVSNMSPEDSSIYLCSAVQGDGNTIYFGEGSWLTVV.

This clone has a handful of counts. The chain recombines TRBV7-2 with TRBJ1-3; D not resolved. Germline CDR1 reads SGHTA; CDR2 reads FQGNSA. V lost 4 bases, J lost 4 bases, and 17 bases lay in between. The CDR3 is 16 amino acids. The CDR3 nucleotides read TGTGCCAGCAGCTCCGGACTCCACCCGGGAGGAAACACCATATATTTT. Its translation: CASSSGLHPGGNTIYF.

The chain couples TRBV7-2 to TRBJ2-5; TRBD2 matches 8 bases. The V gene's germline CDR1 is SGHTA and CDR2 FQGNSA. V dropped 2 bases and J dropped 5; count of bases not matched to a gene: 19. CDR3 length: 19 amino acids. The CDR3 DNA follows: TGTGCCAGCAGCTTAAGGGTCGAAGCGGGAGCGGGGGTTTTTGAGACCCAGTACTTC. Translated, it gives CASSLRVEAGAGVFETQYF.

This clone was detected once. The V gene is TRBV6-2 or TRBV6-3, the J gene TRBJ2-3; no firm D call. The CDR3 length is 11 residues. Germline CDR1 and CDR2: MNHEY and SVGEGT. Trimming cost V 3 bases and J 6 bases, with 4 bases left between them. The CDR3 spells CASSYIDTQYF. CDR3 coding DNA: TGTGCCAGCAGTTATATTGATACGCAGTATTTT.

This chain joins TRBV5-6 and TRBJ2-5; D is possibly TRBD2 (5 bases). CDR1 and CDR2 from the germline V gene are SGHDT and YYEEEE. V lost 3 bases, J lost 4 bases, and 10 bases lay in between. This CDR3 is 13 amino acids long. CDR3 sequence (DNA): TGTGCCAGCAGCTCGCCTGGGAGAGAGACCCAGTACTTC. This gives the protein CASSSPGRETQYF.

V gene TRBV24-1 combines with J gene TRBJ1-5; 8 bases align to TRBD1. The CDR3 contains 16 residues. Germline V gives CDR1 KGHDR, CDR2 SFDVKD. V shed 5 bases, J shed 4 bases, and the junction held 9 bases outside the gene matches. The CDR3 DNA follows: TGTGCCACCAGTGCCTCGGCCGGGACAGGTAATCAGCCCCAGCATTTT. This encodes CATSASAGTGNQPQHF.

This CDR3 is CASSGEVRGHYGYTF. CDR3 DNA: TGTGCCAGCAGCGGCGAGGTCAGGGGGCACTATGGCTACACCTTC. The V and J genes are TRBV5-4 and TRBJ1-2; TRBD1 agrees at 8 bases. This CDR3 is built from 15 residues. The V segment lost 4 bases and the J segment 3 bases; nucleotides outside the gene matches: 8. CDR1 is SGHNT, CDR2 YYREEE, per germline (reference sequence).

This clone was detected once. This chain connects TRBV9 to TRBJ2-1, with D maybe TRBD2 (6 bases). This CDR3 is 16 amino acids long. V was clipped by 4 bases and J by 5 bases, with 19 bases between them. Germline CDR1 reads SGDLS; CDR2 reads YYNGEE. The CDR3 DNA sequence: TGTGCCAGCAGCACCACCGGGACTCTTAATAACAATGAGCAGTTCTTC. It translates to CASSTTGTLNNNEQFF.

The rearrangement joins TRBV12-5 to TRBJ1-5; D is ambiguous. This CDR3 region has 15 residues. Germline values: CDR1 LGHNT, CDR2 FRNRAP. Trimming pared 7 bases from V and 7 bases from J, leaving 20 bases between. CDR3 coding DNA: TGTGCTAGTGCTGTGCTCATGTCCGAGAGACAGCCCCAGCATTTT. As protein: CASAVLMSERQPQHF.